Below, 29 T cell receptor beta chains from the same sample are listed, as sequenced in a study of PD-L1 blockade in urothelial cancer. Method: immunoSEQ multiplex PCR; TCRdb's copy keeps in-frame clones and lacks some. The sample holds about 110,000 clones, 70% to 85% seen once. Here the sequenced sample was PBMCs, taken around atezolizumab (anti-PD-L1) treatment. Receptors were obtained from a man between 45 and 60 years old with urothelial cancer.

This chain uses TRBV6-1 with TRBJ2-3; 11 nucleotides align to TRBD2. The CDR3 has 16 residues. Germline lookup yields CDR1 MNHNS and CDR2 SASEGT. With 4 bases clipped from V and 0 bases from J, the junction kept 3 bases outside the gene matches. The CDR3 nucleotides are TGTGCCAGCAGTGGGTTAGCGGGAGGGAGCACAGATACGCAGTATTTT. This codes for CASSGLAGGSTDTQYF.

The CDR3 reads CASSASRGDTEAFF. Here the CDR3 DNA reads TGTGCCAGCAGCGCATCCAGGGGTGACACTGAAGCTTTCTTT. The rearrangement joins TRBV9 to TRBJ1-1; possible D gene TRBD1, 6 bases. Trimming removed 3 bases at V and 3 bases at J, with 12 bases between. The CDR3 is made up of 14 amino acids. Germline V gene lookup returns CDR1 SGDLS and CDR2 YYNGEE.

The chain recombines TRBV18 with TRBJ2-7; 9 nucleotides match TRBD1. V lost 6 bases and J lost 5; bases outside the gene matches: 8. Germline V gene lookup returns CDR1 KGHSH and CDR2 LQKENI. The CDR3 is 14 residues long. The CDR3 nucleotides are TGTGCCAGCTCGCCAGGGACAGGGAGACACGAGCAGTACTTC. It codes for CASSPGTGRHEQYF.

The V gene is TRBV9, the J gene TRBJ2-7; 9 bases agree with TRBD1. J was trimmed by 5 bases and V by 4 bases; bases with no gene match: 1. Germline V gene sequence: CDR1 SGDLS, CDR2 YYNGEE. CDR3 length: 12 residues. The CDR3 loop reads CASSTGGDEQYF. As DNA, the CDR3 is TGTGCCAGCAGCACAGGGGGCGACGAGCAGTACTTC.

The rearrangement uses TRBV19 and TRBJ1-6; D call uncertain. There are 12 residues in the CDR3. Germline V CDR1 and CDR2: LNHDA, SQIVND (reference sequence). V was trimmed by 3 bases and J by 7 bases, leaving 4 bases between them. The CDR3 region is CASSISNSPLHF. CDR3 coding DNA: TGTGCCAGTAGTATTTCAAATTCACCCCTCCACTTT.

This clone came up once. The chain links TRBV27 to TRBJ2-6, with a weak D call TRBD2 (6 bases). The CDR3 contains 17 residues. Germline CDR1 reads MNHEY; CDR2 reads SMNVEV (reference sequence). The V end lost 4 bases, the J end lost 0 bases, and 13 bases lay between the germline ends. The CDR3 region is CASSSRRGPSGANVLTF. The CDR3, as DNA: TGTGCCAGCAGTTCCCGGAGGGGCCCCTCTGGGGCCAACGTCCTGACTTTC.

The gene calls are TRBV5-1 and TRBJ1-4; TRBD1 matches 8 bases. From germline, CDR1 is SGHRS and CDR2 YFSETQ. After removal of 0 bases from V and 6 bases from J, the junction contained 4 bases not matched to a gene. The CDR3 runs 15 residues. The CDR3 region is CASSLAGGRHEKLFF. The CDR3 DNA follows: TGCGCCAGCAGCTTGGCAGGGGGCCGGCATGAAAAACTGTTTTTT.

This clone was recorded only once. The chain combines TRBV18 with TRBJ2-3; TRBD2 matches 13 bases. Germline V gene lookup returns CDR1 KGHSH and CDR2 LQKENI. The junction had 7 bases not matched to a gene; V was cut back by 8 bases and J by 2 bases. The CDR3 spans 16 residues. CDR3 region: CASAKTSGRPTDTQYF. CDR3 nucleotides: TGTGCCAGCGCTAAGACTAGCGGGAGGCCCACAGATACGCAGTATTTT.

The rearrangement uses TRBV14 and TRBJ2-7; 9 nucleotides agree with TRBD1. The V gene end was trimmed by 0 bases and the J gene end by 1 base; junction bases not matched to a gene: 4. The germline V gene encodes CDR1 SGHDN and CDR2 FVKESK. The CDR3 is 16 residues long. In nucleotides, the CDR3 is TGTGCCAGCAGCCAAGATTTAGGGACAGGGTCCTACGAGCAGTACTTC. It translates to CASSQDLGTGSYEQYF.

The rearrangement uses TRBV5-4 and TRBJ2-1, with TRBD2 identical over 11 bases. Germline V gene data show CDR1 as SGHNT and CDR2 as YYREEE (reference sequence). The CDR3 consists of 13 residues. J gave up 5 bases and V 8 bases, and 3 bases lay outside the gene matches. The CDR3 protein is CASRLAGNNEQFF. In DNA form, the CDR3 reads TGTGCCAGTAGACTAGCGGGGAACAATGAGCAGTTCTTC. The full variable domain, with the rest looked up from reference TRBV5-4 and TRBJ2-1, is ETGVTQSPTHLIKTRGQQVTLRCSSQSGHNTVSWYQQALGQGPQFIFQYYREEENGRGNFPPRFSGLQFPNYSSELNVNALELDDSALYLCASRLAGNNEQFFGPGTRLTVL.

The rearrangement uses TRBV11-2 and TRBJ2-7; TRBD1 agrees at 10 bases. This CDR3 spans 17 amino acids. Germline V gene sequence: CDR1 SGHAT, CDR2 FQNNGV. Trimming cost V 5 bases and J 0 bases; bases outside gene matches: 10. CDR3 nucleotides: TGTGCCAGCAGCCCTAAAGGGACAGGGGCCACCTCCTACGAGCAGTACTTC. The encoded protein is CASSPKGTGATSYEQYF.

J is TRBJ1-4 and V is TRBV9; perhaps TRBD1 as D (5 bases). V was pared by 2 bases and J by 0 bases, with 8 bases between. Germline assignment: CDR1 SGDLS and CDR2 YYNGEE. This CDR3 is built from 15 residues. The CDR3 DNA reads TGTGCCAGCAGCGTTGGGGACTCAACTAATGAAAAACTGTTTTTT. Translating gives CASSVGDSTNEKLFF.

The chain links TRBV9 to TRBJ2-2, with 9 bases fitting TRBD2. The junction had 4 bases not matched to a gene; V was cut back by 3 bases and J by 1 base. CDR1 SGDLS and CDR2 YYNGEE come from the germline V gene. CDR3 length equals 16 residues. The CDR3 DNA reads TGTGCCAGCAGCGGAAGACTAGCGGAGAACACCGGGGAGCTGTTTTTT. Its protein is CASSGRLAENTGELFF.

The rearrangement links TRBV28 to TRBJ2-5, with D uncertain. The CDR3 covers 12 residues. V was shortened by 4 bases and J by 5 bases, with 8 bases between the two germline ends. CDR1 and CDR2 (germline): MDHEN, SYDVKM. The CDR3 here is CASSYSVETQYF. CDR3 nucleotide sequence: TGTGCCAGCAGTTACTCCGTGGAGACCCAGTACTTC.

The V and J genes are TRBV5-1 and TRBJ2-2; D gene uncertain. CDR1 is SGHRS and CDR2 is YFSETQ in the germline V gene. Between the trimmed V and J ends, which lost 1 base and 2 bases, there was a span of 9 bases. CDR3 length: 15 residues. For the CDR3, the DNA is TGCGCCAGCAGCTTGCAACTACTTAACACCGGGGAGCTGTTTTTT. Translating gives CASSLQLLNTGELFF. The whole variable domain, filled in from reference TRBV5-1 and TRBJ2-2, reads KAGVTQTPRYLIKTRGQQVTLSCSPISGHRSVSWYQQTPGQGLQFLFEYFSETQRNKGNFPGRFSGRQFSNSRSEMNVSTLELGDSALYLCASSLQLLNTGELFFGEGSRLTVL.

The rearrangement uses TRBV27 and TRBJ2-1; 7 nucleotides line up with TRBD2. V lost 5 bases and J lost 1; bases outside the gene matches: 8. The CDR3 runs to 16 residues. Germline loops: CDR1 MNHEY, CDR2 SMNVEV (reference sequence). In DNA form, the CDR3 reads TGTGCCAGCAGTCCCCGGGGGAGGGGATCCTACAATGAGCAGTTCTTC. Residues: CASSPRGRGSYNEQFF.

V gene TRBV6-5 combines with J gene TRBJ2-7, with 8 bases that match TRBD2. Germline loops: CDR1 MNHEY, CDR2 SVGAGI. This CDR3 is built from 13 residues. With 8 bases clipped from V and 7 bases from J, the junction kept 10 bases outside the gene matches. The CDR3 loop is CASGVGTSREQYF. The CDR3 DNA follows: TGTGCCAGCGGGGTAGGGACTAGTAGGGAGCAGTACTTC.

This clone was counted once. This rearrangement joins TRBV6-1 to TRBJ1-5; TRBD1 might be the D (6 bases). The CDR3 contains 16 residues. V was trimmed by 4 bases and J by 1 base, leaving 14 bases between them. Germline V gene sequence: CDR1 MNHNS, CDR2 SASEGT. The DNA for the CDR3 is TGTGCCAGCAGTGCCACCCGGACAGCAAGCAATCAGCCCCAGCATTTT. This sequence encodes CASSATRTASNQPQHF.

This chain uses TRBV11-2 with TRBJ2-1; 14 nucleotides agree with TRBD2. Germline assignment: CDR1 SGHAT and CDR2 FQNNGV. The junction had 10 bases not matched to a gene; V was cut back by 5 bases and J by 7 bases. The CDR3 runs to 17 residues. DNA for the CDR3: TGTGCCAGCAGCCCAGGCGGGACTAGCGGGAGATTTAATGAGCAGTTCTTC. The encoded protein is CASSPGGTSGRFNEQFF. The entire variable domain, with the rest obtained from reference TRBV11-2 and TRBJ2-1, is as follows: EAGVAQSPRYKIIEKRQSVAFWCNPISGHATLYWYQQILGQGPKLLIQFQNNGVVDDSQLPKDRFSAERLKGVDSTLKIQPAKLEDSAVYLCASSPGGTSGRFNEQFFGPGTRLTVL.

This rearrangement joins TRBV18 to TRBJ2-1; D not certain. The V gene's germline CDR1 is KGHSH and CDR2 LQKENI. This CDR3 has 15 residues. Trimming shortened V by 6 bases and J by 7 bases, and 19 bases separated the two germline ends. The CDR3 DNA follows: TGTGCCAGCTCCCCTTTGTATGAGAGGATGAATGAGCAGTTCTTC. This sequence encodes CASSPLYERMNEQFF.

This clone was seen once. V usage is TRBV6-1 and J usage is TRBJ1-5; weak D call: TRBD1 (5 bases). V shed 0 bases and J shed 2 bases, with 11 bases lying between them. The germline V gene has CDR1 MNHNS and CDR2 SASEGT. The CDR3 is 16 amino acids. The CDR3, as DNA: TGTGCCAGCAGTGAAGCGCGGGGGTTCGGCAATCAGCCCCAGCATTTT. Protein product: CASSEARGFGNQPQHF.

This clone has a single count. The V call is TRBV27, the J call TRBJ2-1; 11 nucleotides match TRBD2. V shed 7 bases, J shed 6 bases, and the junction held 8 bases outside the gene matches. Germline values: CDR1 MNHEY, CDR2 SMNVEV (reference sequence). The CDR3 loop spans 15 amino acids. The CDR3 sequence is CASTPLAGGANEQFF. CDR3 bases: TGTGCCAGCACTCCTCTAGCGGGAGGAGCCAATGAGCAGTTCTTC.

With regard to this clone: Compared with germline, one end of the junction differs, possibly owing to a read error. V gene TRBV10-3 combines with J gene TRBJ1-2, with D maybe TRBD1 (6 bases). The CDR3 extends over 15 amino acids. In germline, CDR1 is ENHRY, CDR2 SYGVKD. The CDR3 loop is CAINERAGDGYGYTF. CDR3 nucleotides: TGTGCCATCAATGAGAGGGCAGGGGATGGCTATGGCTACACCTTC.

The J gene is TRBJ2-1, the V gene TRBV7-3; 9 bases are a match to TRBD2. Looked up from germline, CDR1 is SGHTA and CDR2 is FQGTGA. The V gene end was trimmed by 2 bases and the J gene end by 1 base; junction bases not matched to a gene: 6. There are 17 residues in the CDR3. CDR3 sequence (DNA): TGTGCCAGCAGCTTAGGGTTTAGCGGGAGTTCCTACAATGAGCAGTTCTTC. This sequence encodes CASSLGFSGSSYNEQFF.

The V and J genes are TRBV4-2 and TRBJ2-7; D gene uncertain. The germline V gene has CDR1 LGHNA and CDR2 YNFKEQ. V was trimmed by 4 bases and J by 1 base, leaving 14 bases between them. The CDR3 runs 15 residues. The CDR3 spells CASSPTGSLSYEQYF. The CDR3 coding sequence is TGTGCCAGCAGCCCGACTGGATCCCTTTCCTACGAGCAGTACTTC.

The gene calls are TRBV7-9 and TRBJ1-6; D unresolved. The CDR3 runs to 12 residues. Per the germline V gene, CDR1 is SEHNR and CDR2 is FQNEAQ (reference sequence). With 1 base removed from V and 14 bases from J, the gap between germline ends came to 9 bases. The CDR3 reads CASSLGYGTLHF. In nucleotides, the CDR3 is TGTGCCAGCAGCTTAGGCTACGGGACCCTCCACTTT.

The table lists this clone with a few counts. The chain links TRBV19 to TRBJ2-1; 8 nucleotides agree with TRBD2. The CDR3 runs to 14 residues. Germline trimming cut 7 bases from V and 9 bases from J; bases unmatched to any gene: 11. Germline V lookup: CDR1 LNHDA, CDR2 SQIVND (reference sequence). The CDR3 DNA follows: TGTGCCAGTATGTTCGCGGGAGGCGCCGGTGAGCAGTTCTTC. It is translated as CASMFAGGAGEQFF.

The chain recombines TRBV11-2 with TRBJ2-3; TRBD2 might be the D (6 bases). The germline V gene has CDR1 SGHAT and CDR2 FQNNGV. V was trimmed by 4 bases and J by 4 bases, leaving 24 bases between them. This CDR3 has 18 amino acids. Here the CDR3 DNA reads TGTGCCAGCAGCTCAAACCCCCCCGCGGGAAATCCCGCAGATACGCAGTATTTT. Its protein product is CASSSNPPAGNPADTQYF.

This clone was counted a few times. This rearrangement joins TRBV6-1 to TRBJ1-6; tentatively, D is TRBD1 (5 bases). CDR1 MNHNS and CDR2 SASEGT come from the germline V gene. The CDR3 runs 15 residues. Trimming shortened V by 2 bases and J by 8 bases, and 13 bases separated the two germline ends. The CDR3 DNA sequence: TGTGCCAGCAGTGAACGGTGGCAGGGCGATTCACCCCTCCACTTT. This codes for CASSERWQGDSPLHF.